This entry is about one T cell receptor beta chain. Its antigen is unidentified. All patients relapsed after autologous stem cell transplantation, and brentuximab vedotin exposure varied. The data originate from a study of PD-1 blockade in classical Hodgkin lymphoma. Overall study results and limits: Only CD4+ TCR diversity, not CD8+, had risen significantly by C4D1. Newly diagnosed patients reportedly trailed healthy donors in baseline TCR diversity.

The data were produced by immunoSEQ multiplex PCR, yet TCRdb's version contains in-frame clones alone and is incomplete. This table has nearly 100,000 clones, 75% to 90% appearing once. The CDR3 is made up of 14 amino acids. Per germline, CDR1 SGHTA and CDR2 FQGNSA. Trimming took 1 base from V and 3 from J, leaving 10 bases between them. The V gene is TRBV7-2, the J gene TRBJ2-7; D is possibly TRBD2 (6 bases). Sample: peripheral blood mononuclear cells (PBMCs), taken at baseline. The TCR comes from a human donor with classical Hodgkin lymphoma. This chain's CDR3 is CASSLVTGGYEQYF. The DNA of the CDR3 is TGTGCCAGCAGCTTAGTTACCGGGGGCTACGAGCAGTACTTC.